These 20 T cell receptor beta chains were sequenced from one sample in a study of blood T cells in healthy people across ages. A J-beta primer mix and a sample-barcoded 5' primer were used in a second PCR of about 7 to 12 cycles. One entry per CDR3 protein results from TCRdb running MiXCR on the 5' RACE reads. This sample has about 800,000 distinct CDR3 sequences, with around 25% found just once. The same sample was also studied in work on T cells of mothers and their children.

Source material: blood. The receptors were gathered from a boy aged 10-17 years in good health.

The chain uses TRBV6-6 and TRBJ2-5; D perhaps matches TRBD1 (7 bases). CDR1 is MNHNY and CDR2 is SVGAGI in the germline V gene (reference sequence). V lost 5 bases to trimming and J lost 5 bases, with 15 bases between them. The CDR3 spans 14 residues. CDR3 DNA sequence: TGTGCCAGCAGTAGTGCGGGACAGCCGGAGACCCAGTACTTC. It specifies CASSSAGQPETQYF.

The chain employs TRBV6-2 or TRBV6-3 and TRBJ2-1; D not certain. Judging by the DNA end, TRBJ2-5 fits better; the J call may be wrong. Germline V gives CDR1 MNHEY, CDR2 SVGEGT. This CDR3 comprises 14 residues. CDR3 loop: CASSYSQVRETQYF. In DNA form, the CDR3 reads TGTGCCAGCAGTTACTCCCAGGTCCGGGAGACCCAGTACTTC.

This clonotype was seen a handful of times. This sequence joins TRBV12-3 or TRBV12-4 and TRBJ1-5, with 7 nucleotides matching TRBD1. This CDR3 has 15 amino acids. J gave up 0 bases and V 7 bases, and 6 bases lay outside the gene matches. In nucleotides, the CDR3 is TGTGCCAGCAAAAGACAGGGAACTAGCAATCAGCCCCAGCATTTT. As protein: CASKRQGTSNQPQHF.

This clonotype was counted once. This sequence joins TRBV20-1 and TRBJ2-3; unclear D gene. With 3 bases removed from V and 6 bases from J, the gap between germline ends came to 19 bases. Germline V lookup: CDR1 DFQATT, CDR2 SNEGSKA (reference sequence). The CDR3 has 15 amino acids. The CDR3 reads CSASFQLVLVDTQYF. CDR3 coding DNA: TGCAGTGCTAGTTTCCAGCTGGTGTTGGTGGATACGCAGTATTTT.

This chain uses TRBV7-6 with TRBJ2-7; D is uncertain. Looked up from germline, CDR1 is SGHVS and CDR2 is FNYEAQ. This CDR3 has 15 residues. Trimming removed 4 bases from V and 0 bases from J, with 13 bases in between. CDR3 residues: CASSSKVGNSYEQYF. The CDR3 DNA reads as TGTGCCAGCAGCTCCAAAGTAGGGAACTCCTACGAGCAGTACTTC. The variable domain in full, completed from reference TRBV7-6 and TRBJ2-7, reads GAGVSQSPRYKVTKRGQDVALRCDPISGHVSLYWYRQALGQGPEFLTYFNYEAQQDKSGLPNDRFSAERPEGSISTLTIQRTEQRDSAMYRCASSSKVGNSYEQYFGPGTRLTVT.

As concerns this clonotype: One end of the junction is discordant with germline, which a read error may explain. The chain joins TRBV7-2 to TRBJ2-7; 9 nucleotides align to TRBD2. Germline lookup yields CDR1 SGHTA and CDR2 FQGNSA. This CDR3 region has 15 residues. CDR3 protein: CASSRSGSPPYEQCF. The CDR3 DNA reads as TGTGCCAGCAGTCGTAGCGGGAGCCCCCCCTACGAGCAGTGCTTC.

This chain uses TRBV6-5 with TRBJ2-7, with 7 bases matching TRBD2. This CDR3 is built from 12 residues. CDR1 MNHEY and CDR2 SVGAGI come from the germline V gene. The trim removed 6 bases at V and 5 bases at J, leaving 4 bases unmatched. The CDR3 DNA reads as TGTGCCAGCAGCCGGACTAGTGACGAGCAGTACTTC. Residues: CASSRTSDEQYF.

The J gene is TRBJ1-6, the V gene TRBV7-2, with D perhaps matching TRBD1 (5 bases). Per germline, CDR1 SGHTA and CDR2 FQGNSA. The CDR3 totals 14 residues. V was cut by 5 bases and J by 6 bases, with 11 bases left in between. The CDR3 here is CASSADNFNSPLHF. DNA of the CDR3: TGTGCCAGCAGCGCGGACAATTTTAATTCACCCCTCCACTTT.

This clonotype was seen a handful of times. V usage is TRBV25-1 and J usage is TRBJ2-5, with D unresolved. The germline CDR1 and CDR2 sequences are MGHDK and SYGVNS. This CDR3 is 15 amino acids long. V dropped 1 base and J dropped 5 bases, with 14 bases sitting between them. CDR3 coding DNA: TGTGCCAGCAGTGAATTGGTTGGGGTGGGGGAGACCCAGTACTTC. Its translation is CASSELVGVGETQYF.

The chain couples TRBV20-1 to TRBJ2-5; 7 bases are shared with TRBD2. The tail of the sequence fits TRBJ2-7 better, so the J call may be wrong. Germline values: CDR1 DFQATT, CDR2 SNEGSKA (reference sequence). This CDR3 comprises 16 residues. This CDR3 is CSARDYGGSGIYEQYF. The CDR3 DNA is TGCAGTGCTAGAGATTACGGCGGGAGCGGCATCTACGAGCAGTACTTC.

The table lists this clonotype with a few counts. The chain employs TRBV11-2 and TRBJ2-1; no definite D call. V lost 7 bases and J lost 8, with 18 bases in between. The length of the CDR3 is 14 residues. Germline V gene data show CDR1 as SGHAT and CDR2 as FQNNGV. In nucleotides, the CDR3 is TGTGCCAGCAACAGAATTCTAGTAAGCTATGAGCAGTTCTTC. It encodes CASNRILVSYEQFF.

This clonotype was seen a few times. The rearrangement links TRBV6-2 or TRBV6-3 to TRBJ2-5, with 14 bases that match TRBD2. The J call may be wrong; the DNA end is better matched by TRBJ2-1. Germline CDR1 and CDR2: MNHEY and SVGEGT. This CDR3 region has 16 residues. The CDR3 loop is CASSQGTSGSYNEQFF. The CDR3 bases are TGTGCCAGCAGTCAAGGGACTAGCGGGAGTTACAATGAGCAGTTCTTC.

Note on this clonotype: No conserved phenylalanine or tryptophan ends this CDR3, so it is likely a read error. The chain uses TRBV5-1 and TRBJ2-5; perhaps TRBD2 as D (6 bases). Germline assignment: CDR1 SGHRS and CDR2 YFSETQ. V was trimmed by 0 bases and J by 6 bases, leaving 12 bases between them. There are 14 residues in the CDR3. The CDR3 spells CASSLEGGVQTQYL. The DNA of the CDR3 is TGCGCCAGCAGCTTGGAGGGCGGGGTCCAGACCCAGTACCTC.

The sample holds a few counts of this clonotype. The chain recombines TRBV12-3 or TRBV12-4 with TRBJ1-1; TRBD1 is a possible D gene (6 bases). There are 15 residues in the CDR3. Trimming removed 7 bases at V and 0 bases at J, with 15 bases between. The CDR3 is CASITQGHMNTEAFF. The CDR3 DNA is TGTGCCAGCATCACGCAGGGGCATATGAACACTGAAGCTTTCTTT.

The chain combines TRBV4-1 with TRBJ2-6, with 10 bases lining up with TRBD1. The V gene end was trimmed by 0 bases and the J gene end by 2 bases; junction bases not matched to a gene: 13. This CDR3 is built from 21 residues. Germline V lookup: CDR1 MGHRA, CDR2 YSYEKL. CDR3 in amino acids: CASSQERVGGTGDPGANVLTF. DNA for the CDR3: TGCGCCAGCAGCCAAGAAAGAGTCGGTGGGACAGGGGATCCTGGGGCCAACGTCCTGACTTTC.

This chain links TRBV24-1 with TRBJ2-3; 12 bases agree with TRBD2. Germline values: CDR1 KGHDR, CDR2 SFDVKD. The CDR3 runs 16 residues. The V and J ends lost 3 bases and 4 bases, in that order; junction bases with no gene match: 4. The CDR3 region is CATSDPSGGASDTQYF. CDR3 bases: TGTGCCACCAGTGATCCTAGCGGGGGGGCATCAGATACGCAGTATTTT.

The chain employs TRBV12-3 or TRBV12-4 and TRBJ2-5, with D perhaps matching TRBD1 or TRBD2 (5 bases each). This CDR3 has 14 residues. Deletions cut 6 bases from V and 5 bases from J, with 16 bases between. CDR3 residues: CASRVPGDGETQYF. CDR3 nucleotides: TGTGCCAGCAGGGTGCCTGGGGACGGGGAGACCCAGTACTTC.

Here the CDR3 DNA reads TGCAGCGTTGAGGGGACAGCGAGCTCCTACAATGAGCAGTTCTTC. Its protein product is CSVEGTASSYNEQFF. This chain joins TRBV29-1 and TRBJ2-1, with 7 bases identical to TRBD1. The CDR3 is 15 residues long. The V segment lost 3 bases and the J segment 0 bases; nucleotides outside the gene matches: 5. From germline, CDR1 is SQVTM and CDR2 ANQGSEA.

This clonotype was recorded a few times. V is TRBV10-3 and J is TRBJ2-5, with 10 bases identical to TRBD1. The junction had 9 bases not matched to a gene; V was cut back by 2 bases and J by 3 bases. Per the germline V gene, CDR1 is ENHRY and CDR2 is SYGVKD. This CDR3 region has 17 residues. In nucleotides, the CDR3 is TGTGCCATCAGTGAGGACAGGGGGCGCCCCTGGGAAGAGACCCAGTACTTC. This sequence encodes CAISEDRGRPWEETQYF.

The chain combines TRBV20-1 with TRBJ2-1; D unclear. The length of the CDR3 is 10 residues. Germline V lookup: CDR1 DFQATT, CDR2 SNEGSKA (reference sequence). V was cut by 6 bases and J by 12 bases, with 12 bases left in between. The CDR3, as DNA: TGCAGTGCCACGGATTTGGGGCAGTTCTTC. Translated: CSATDLGQFF.